The sequence of this TCR beta chain was determined in a study of blood T cells in healthy people across ages. This clonotype was seen a few times. This CDR3 is built from 14 residues. Primed by a sample-barcoded 5' primer and a J-beta primer mix, a second PCR proceeded for about 6 to 11 cycles. Each CDR3 protein gets one entry after TCRdb re-called the 5' RACE reads with MiXCR. The table includes about 1,400,000 distinct CDR3 sequences, about 43% detected once. The receptor was isolated from a woman between 18 and 30 years old in good health. This chain links TRBV21-1 with TRBJ2-5; the table's D call of TRBD2 was not tested on the DNA. TRBV21-1 is an annotated pseudogene. Sequencing was performed on blood. The CDR3 sequence: CASRTSGESETQYF. The CDR3 nucleotides are TGTGCCAGCAGAACTAGCGGGGAATCAGAGACCCAGTACTTC.